This entry features one T cell receptor (beta chain) sequence. Its specificity is unknown. V lost 8 bases to trimming and J lost 5 bases; unmatched junction nucleotides: 2. This CDR3 region has 13 residues. Germline lookup yields CDR1 MDHEN and CDR2 SYDVKM. Every isolated RNA sample was fully reverse transcribed, so sequencing captured expressed TCRB transcripts. Clones were sequenced by immunoSEQ multiplex PCR, and TCRdb holds only the in-frame ones, with some missing. The table lists some 330,000 clones, over 10% of them singletons, with roughly 0.0097% in the top ten. This sample was taken from a study of beta chain features in type 1 diabetes. General study points: TCRB CDR3s from Type 1 diabetes patients were moderately but significantly shorter in all four CD4+ subsets.

The V call is TRBV28, the J call TRBJ1-4, with 10 bases matching TRBD1. The sequence was obtained from a woman aged 18-30 years with type 1 diabetes. The sequencing input was naive CD4+ T cells from blood. The chain's CDR3 is CASGGQGNEKLFF. CDR3 coding DNA: TGTGCCAGCGGGGGACAGGGGAATGAAAAACTGTTTTTT. The full variable domain, in which reference TRBV28 and TRBJ1-4 provide the parts outside the CDR3, is DVKVTQSSRYLVKRTGEKVFLECVQDMDHENMFWYRQDPGLGLRLIYFSYDVKMKEKGDIPEGYSVSREKKERFSLILESASTNQTSMYLCASGGQGNEKLFFGSGTQLSVL.